This is a list of T cell receptor beta chains from one sample in a study of CD8 T cells in ankylosing spondylitis. In TCRdb, the 5' RACE reads were re-called with MiXCR into one record per CDR3 protein. The profile shows 37,000 or so distinct CDR3 sequences, about 15% of them singletons. The sample was blood. The receptors originated from a male donor with ankylosing spondylitis or in good health (not recorded which). The CDR3 runs from the conserved cysteine through the conserved F or W. Fields, in order: D gene, clone size, V gene, J gene, CDR3 protein, CDR3 DNA. The D gene is left open where the match is weak. Part of the rows lack a size; the others show once, few, many or a class for expanded clones.

-	few	TRBV5-1	TRBJ2-1	CASSLEAGLYEQFF	TGCGCCAGCAGCTTGGAGGCGGGATTGTATGAGCAGTTCTTC
TRBD2	-	TRBV5-1	TRBJ2-1	CASSSSPGLAGKPPYNEQFF	TGCGCCAGCAGCTCCTCCCCGGGACTAGCGGGGAAACCCCCCTACAATGAGCAGTTCTTC
TRBD1	-	TRBV10-3	TRBJ1-1	CAIRDRRGTEAFF	TGTGCCATCAGGGACAGGAGGGGGACTGAAGCTTTCTTT
-	few	TRBV4-3	TRBJ2-5	CASSQEGRIQETQYF	TGCGCCAGCAGCCAAGAAGGGCGGATCCAAGAGACCCAGTACTTC
TRBD2	few	TRBV5-1	TRBJ2-1	CASSLRTSGSNEQFF	TGCGCCAGCAGCTTGAGAACTAGCGGGAGCAATGAGCAGTTCTTC
TRBD1	few	TRBV5-1	TRBJ2-3	CASSFGDRGTDTQYF	TGCGCCAGCAGCTTCGGGGACAGGGGTACAGATACGCAGTATTTT
TRBD2	-	TRBV29-1	TRBJ2-2	CSGGTSGVRGGELFF	TGCAGCGGCGGGACTAGCGGGGTCAGAGGCGGGGAGCTGTTTTTT
-	-	TRBV6-2/TRBV6-3	TRBJ1-1	CASSTGRTSTEAFF	TGTGCCAGCAGCACAGGGCGTACGAGCACTGAAGCTTTCTTT
-	many	TRBV3-1	TRBJ1-1	CASSQGGNTEAFF	TGTGCCAGCAGCCAAGGGGGGAACACTGAAGCTTTCTTT
-	-	TRBV3-1	TRBJ2-5	CASSQNMVQETQYF	TGTGCCAGCAGCCAAAACATGGTCCAAGAGACCCAGTACTTC
TRBD2	few	TRBV7-2	TRBJ2-1	CASSLKRESYNEQFF	TGTGCCAGCAGCTTAAAGCGGGAGAGCTACAATGAGCAGTTCTTC
TRBD2	few	TRBV7-2	TRBJ2-1	CASSWVAGDNEQFF	TGTGCCAGCAGTTGGGTAGCGGGAGACAATGAGCAGTTCTTC
-	-	TRBV9	TRBJ2-3	CASSVATSGDTQYF	TGTGCCAGCAGCGTAGCTACGTCGGGAGATACGCAGTATTTT
-	-	TRBV30	TRBJ2-1	CAWSTRGADNEQFF	TGTGCCTGGAGTACGAGGGGGGCGGACAATGAGCAGTTCTTC
TRBD1	few	TRBV12-3/TRBV12-4	TRBJ1-5	CASSSTGLNQPQHF	TGTGCCAGCAGTTCGACAGGGCTCAATCAGCCCCAGCATTTT
TRBD2	few	TRBV9	TRBJ2-1	CASSGTSGNEQFF	TGTGCCAGCTCCGGGACTAGCGGGAATGAGCAGTTCTTC
-	-	TRBV7-9	TRBJ1-1	CASSAGRNTEAFF	TGTGCCAGCAGCGCCGGCCGGAACACTGAAGCTTTCTTT
-	-	TRBV27	TRBJ2-2	CTSSLGPGELFF	TGTACCAGCAGTCTCGGCCCCGGGGAGCTGTTTTTT
TRBD2	few	TRBV29-1	TRBJ2-1	CSVYHRTSGVYNEQFF	TGCAGCGTTTATCACCGGACTAGCGGAGTTTACAATGAGCAGTTCTTC
TRBD1	few	TRBV29-1	TRBJ1-1	CSAGARDRTFF	TGCAGCGCAGGGGCCAGGGACAGAACTTTCTTT
-	few	TRBV12-3/TRBV12-4	TRBJ1-1	CASKGLRTEAFF	TGTGCCAGCAAAGGGTTGCGCACTGAAGCTTTCTTT
-	few	TRBV5-4	TRBJ2-6	CASSRDPSSGANVLTF	TGTGCCAGCAGCCGGGACCCTTCATCTGGGGCCAACGTCCTGACTTTC
-	-	TRBV7-2	TRBJ1-4	CATRQSGNEKLFF	TGTGCCACTAGACAGTCCGGCAATGAAAAACTGTTTTTT
-	-	TRBV9	TRBJ2-1	CASSTPGTYNEQFF	TGTGCCAGCAGCACCCCCGGGACATACAATGAGCAGTTCTTC
-	few	TRBV7-9	TRBJ2-5	CASSLGDSNGETQYF	TGTGCCAGCAGCTTGGGGGATAGCAATGGAGAGACCCAGTACTTC
TRBD1	few	TRBV20-1	TRBJ1-5	CSAARGNQPQHF	TGCAGTGCTGCCAGGGGGAATCAGCCCCAGCATTTT
-	few	TRBV29-1	TRBJ2-2	CSVITFGELFF	TGCAGCGTTATAACTTTCGGGGAGCTGTTTTTT
TRBD1	-	TRBV6-1	TRBJ2-2	CASREGGDTGVLFF	TGTGCCAGCAGAGAAGGGGGCGACACCGGGGTGCTGTTTTTT
-	few	TRBV28	TRBJ2-4	CASTPGGRVNIQYF	TGTGCCAGCACCCCCGGGGGGCGAGTGAACATTCAGTACTTC
TRBD1	-	TRBV20-1	TRBJ2-2	CSARGDRGANTGELFF	TGCAGTGCTAGAGGGGACAGGGGGGCGAACACCGGGGAGCTGTTTTTT
TRBD1	few	TRBV7-3	TRBJ2-3	CASSLRPGTGTDTQYF	TGTGCCAGCAGCTTAAGGCCCGGGACAGGGACAGATACGCAGTATTTT
-	-	TRBV28	TRBJ1-5	CASSIAKRPQHF	TGTGCCAGCAGTATAGCGAAGAGGCCCCAGCATTTT
-	-	TRBV7-9	TRBJ2-3	CASSLVRNTQYF	TGTGCCAGCAGCTTAGTAAGAAATACGCAGTATTTT
-	-	TRBV20-1	TRBJ1-4	CSAKGPTREKLFF	TGCAGTGCCAAGGGGCCTACCAGGGAAAAACTGTTTTTT
-	-	TRBV5-1	TRBJ1-6	CASSPTGQPSDSPLHF	TGCGCCAGCAGCCCGACTGGGCAGCCCTCTGATTCACCCCTCCACTTT
-	-	TRBV12-3/TRBV12-4	TRBJ1-4	CASSTRRDLSNEKLFF	TGTGCCAGCAGTACCCGGCGGGACCTATCTAATGAAAAACTGTTTTTT
-	-	TRBV24-1	TRBJ2-1	CATSGGGPYNEQFF	TGTGCCACCAGTGGTGGGGGGCCCTACAATGAGCAGTTCTTC
-	few	TRBV12-3/TRBV12-4	TRBJ1-3	CASRSRLTSGNTIYF	TGTGCCAGCAGATCGAGGCTAACCTCTGGAAACACCATATATTTT
-	few	TRBV4-3	TRBJ2-1	CASSQNGQVHNEQFF	TGCGCCAGCAGCCAAAACGGCCAGGTCCACAATGAGCAGTTCTTC
TRBD1	-	TRBV19	TRBJ2-7	CPSSIGQGLYEQYF	TGTCCCAGTAGTATTGGACAGGGCCTATACGAGCAGTACTTC
TRBD1	-	TRBV20-1	TRBJ2-1	CSAISRTGYNEQFF	TGCAGTGCTATAAGTAGGACAGGTTACAATGAGCAGTTCTTC
-	-	TRBV20-1	TRBJ2-6	CSAETLLPPGANVLTF	TGCAGTGCGGAGACTTTGCTTCCCCCGGGGGCCAACGTCCTGACTTTC
TRBD2	few	TRBV29-1	TRBJ2-3	CSVNGLAGGPDTQYF	TGCAGCGTTAACGGACTAGCGGGAGGCCCAGATACGCAGTATTTT
-	-	TRBV20-1	TRBJ1-1	CSARGGADTEAFF	TGCAGTGCTAGGGGAGGGGCAGACACTGAAGCTTTCTTT
-	-	TRBV6-2/TRBV6-3	TRBJ2-2	CASSYHGNTGELFF	TGTGCCAGCAGTTACCACGGTAACACCGGGGAGCTGTTTTTT
-	-	TRBV4-2	TRBJ2-5	CASTQEESRQTQYF	TGTGCCAGCACCCAAGAGGAATCCAGGCAGACCCAGTACTTC
TRBD2	-	TRBV12-3/TRBV12-4	TRBJ2-3	CASCSGRRGDTQYF	TGTGCCAGCTGTAGCGGGAGGAGAGGAGATACGCAGTATTTT
-	-	TRBV7-2	TRBJ2-2	CASSLRGVLGELFF	TGTGCCAGCAGCTTAAGAGGGGTTCTCGGGGAGCTGTTTTTT
-	few	TRBV5-1	TRBJ2-7	CASSSGQALYEQYF	TGCGCCAGCAGCTCGGGACAAGCCCTCTACGAGCAGTACTTC
TRBD2	-	TRBV5-1	TRBJ2-7	CASSLTSTSGNYEQYF	TGCGCCAGCAGCTTGACTAGTACTAGCGGGAACTACGAGCAGTACTTC
TRBD1	-	TRBV29-1	TRBJ1-5	CSVGTGGDQPQHF	TGCAGCGTTGGAACAGGGGGGGATCAGCCCCAGCATTTT
TRBD2	few	TRBV20-1	TRBJ2-2	CSALTSGNTGELFF	TGCAGTGCTCTGACTAGCGGGAACACCGGGGAGCTGTTTTTT
-	few	TRBV10-3	TRBJ2-7	CAISAFRVYEQYF	TGTGCCATCAGTGCCTTCAGGGTCTACGAGCAGTACTTC
TRBD2	few	TRBV27	TRBJ2-1	CASSPTSGWTSEQFF	TGTGCCAGCAGTCCAACTAGCGGCTGGACAAGTGAGCAGTTCTTC
-	-	TRBV10-3	TRBJ2-7	CAISGRYEQYF	TGTGCCATCAGTGGGAGGTACGAGCAGTACTTC
-	few	TRBV27	TRBJ2-3	CASSLGNRLLDTDTQYF	TGTGCCAGCAGTTTGGGAAATCGACTATTGGACACAGATACGCAGTATTTT
-	-	TRBV29-1	TRBJ2-4	CSGRLGNIQYF	TGCAGCGGAAGACTTGGAAACATTCAGTACTTC
TRBD2	-	TRBV24-1	TRBJ2-3	CATSGGTTDTQYF	TGTGCCACTAGCGGGGGAACCACAGATACGCAGTATTTT
-	-	TRBV7-2	TRBJ2-3	CASSLRTGSRTDTQYF	TGTGCCAGCAGCTTAAGAACAGGGTCCCGCACAGATACGCAGTATTTT